The clone carrying this T cell receptor (beta chain) was seen ten or more times. Antigen: not known. These data belong to a study of molecular identifiers for immune sequencing clone quantification. When naive CD8 T cells were sorted, they were gated as CD8+CD4-CCR7+CD45RA+. TCRdb fed the PCR reads into MiXCR, producing one record per CDR3 protein. Of some 97,000 distinct CDR3 sequences in the sample, about 35% were seen once. Between the trimmed V and J ends, which lost 4 bases and 3 bases, there was a span of 13 bases. From germline, CDR1 is MGHRA and CDR2 YSYEKL. The CDR3 is 14 residues long. Study results and limitations: Reports indicate spiked Jurkat TCR RNA from one cell could be found among about a million naive cells.

The specimen sequenced was naive CD8+ T cells from blood, with Jurkat cell RNA spiked in. The subset was: FACS-sorted CD8+CD4-CCR7+CD45RA+ naive T cells. The sequence was collected from a human donor in good health. Some libraries in this study had Jurkat cell RNA spiked in. The chain couples TRBV4-1 to TRBJ2-7; D call uncertain. This CDR3 reads CASSLAFPGYEQYF. DNA for the CDR3: TGCGCCAGCAGCCTAGCCTTTCCCGGCTACGAGCAGTACTTC.